This TCR beta chain was sequenced in a study of vaccination and CD4 T cells after COVID-19. Study-wide background: PCR on nasal swabs identified SARS-CoV-2 in convalescent patients, of whom fewer than ten were mild and one severe. Study-wide findings and caveats: The study found that a median approximately 83% of reactive clones in convalescent patients appeared only post-vaccination.

Researchers used the Oncomine TCR Beta short-read assay to sequence DNA from cultured CD4+ T cells. TCRdb redid the calling of the PCR reads with MiXCR, one entry per CDR3 protein. The sample includes about 16,000 distinct CDR3 sequences, over 45% of them seen just once. To note about this clonotype: As yet, its antigen is unknown.

Specified treatment: 10-day PBMC culture with coronavirus spike peptide pools or control peptides (ViraFEST assay). From germline, CDR1 is SGHTA and CDR2 FQGTGA. Deletions cut 5 bases from V and 6 bases from J, with 15 bases between. This CDR3 has 14 residues. The TCR was taken from a human donor who had recovered from COVID-19. The J gene is TRBJ2-3, the V gene TRBV7-3; perhaps TRBD2 as D (6 bases). Sequencing input: CD4+ T cells from blood, cultured in vitro. The CDR3 protein is CASSPPGVEDTQYF. As DNA, the CDR3 is TGTGCCAGCAGCCCCCCGGGAGTGGAGGATACGCAGTATTTT.